These 20 T cell receptor beta chains originate from one sample sequenced in a study of CD8+ T cells in alopecia areata listed by TCRdb under 2018. Pooled mouse cutaneous lymph node cells were stained for CD4, CD8alpha, NKG2D, NKG2ACE and other markers and were then sorted on a BD Influx. Library creation used the immunoSEQ multiplex PCR assay. To provide template for TCR sequencing, every sample had RNA extracted and reverse transcribed into cDNA. Not all clones reach the TCRdb copy of this immuneACCESS table, which keeps in-frame sequences only. Checked studies attribute under half of the gap to unresolved V genes and leave the rest unexplained. The table gives about 270,000 clones for this sample, with none occurring only once. More than 1% of the sample goes to the ten largest clones. Sequencing was done on a sample of CD4+ T cells sorted from a lymph node. All receptors come from a C3H/HeJ mouse with alopecia areata. These mice carry the MHC haplotype H2-k.

This clone was seen a handful of times. The gene symbols are mouse symbols. With the read ending 4 residues before the CDR3 end, the germline J gene is used to fill in that end. The same CDR3 is also encoded by other DNA sequences in this sample. V usage is TRBV5 and J usage is TRBJ2-7; D uncertain. Germline-derived CDR1 and CDR2 are LGHNA and YNLKQL (reference sequence). The CDR3 totals 12 residues. CDR3 sequence reads: CASSQEQYEQYF. The covered CDR3 bases are TGTGCCAGCAGCCAAGAACAATAT.

Of note for this clone: Gene names denote mouse genes. The read halts 4 residues ahead of the CDR3 end, with the missing end drawn from the germline J gene. The rearrangement uses TRBV13-3 and TRBJ1-2, with 8 bases fitting TRBD1. Trimming at V came to 0 bases and at J to 0 bases, leaving 1 base not matched to a gene. This CDR3 contains 15 residues. Germline CDR1 is NNHDY and CDR2 is SYVADS. CDR3 residues: CASSDGQGTNSDYTF. CDR3 DNA, as far as it was read: TGTGCCAGCAGTGATGGACAGGGGACAAACTCC.

The sample holds many counts of this clone. Gene and germline names: mouse. The read terminates 4 residues ahead of where the CDR3 ends, so the germline J gene completes it. V and J are TRBV13-1 and TRBJ1-1; tentative D call: TRBD1 (6 bases). The CDR3 runs to 13 residues. The germline V gene has CDR1 NSHNY and CDR2 SYGAGN. CDR3 DNA, as far as it was read: TGTGCCAGCAGTGATGGAGGGGGAGGA. Translation: CASSDGGGG. In full, the CDR3 is CASSDGGGGEVFF.

Regarding this clone: The genes are named according to mouse. The CDR3 bases that were read are TGTGCCAGCAGTGATGTCTGGGGGGGCGGGGCT. It translates to CASSDVWGGGA. The full CDR3 is CASSDVWGGGAEQFF. The chain joins TRBV13-1 to TRBJ2-1; TRBD2 aligns across 10 bases. The sequence runs out 4 residues before the end of the CDR3; the remainder is reconstructed from the germline J gene. The length of the CDR3 is 15 residues. CDR1 and CDR2 (germline): NSHNY, SYGAGN.

For this clone: All gene names here are mouse names. The CDR3 is cut off 4 residues early in the read; its end comes from the germline J gene. J is TRBJ2-1 and V is TRBV1; 10 bases agree with TRBD1. This CDR3 is built from 18 residues. The germline gives CDR1 NSQYPW, CDR2 LRSPGD (reference sequence). The V and J ends lost 0 bases and 4 bases, in that order; junction bases with no gene match: 9. CDR3 protein: CTCSADGGQGIKYAEQFF. The sequenced CDR3 bases are TGCACCTGCAGTGCAGATGGGGGACAGGGGATAAAGTATGCT.

On this clone: Here the gene names and germline are mouse. The read stops 4 residues short of the end of the CDR3; the missing end is completed from the germline J gene. This chain links TRBV13-1 with TRBJ2-2; TRBD2 agrees at 7 bases. Germline V lookup: CDR1 NSHNY, CDR2 SYGAGN. The CDR3 is 16 residues long. V was clipped by 0 bases and J by 1 base; unmatched bases: 3. Partial CDR3 DNA: TGTGCCAGCAGTGATGCACCTGGGGGAAACACCGGG. Amino acids: CASSDAPGGNTG. The CDR3 reads in full as CASSDAPGGNTGQLYF.

This clone occurred a few times. Germline and genes: mouse. The CDR3 goes on 4 residues after the read ends, and that part is filled in from the germline J gene. V is TRBV13-1 and J is TRBJ2-1; tentatively, D is TRBD2 (5 bases). Deletions cut 1 base from V and 5 bases from J, with 10 bases between. Germline values: CDR1 NSHNY, CDR2 SYGAGN. CDR3 size: 14 residues. Incomplete CDR3 DNA: TGTGCCAGCAGTGATAACTGGCCCCATGCT. This gives the protein CASSDNWPHA. The full-length CDR3 reads as CASSDNWPHAEQFF.

As to this clone: Gene names follow the mouse nomenclature. The CDR3 is cut off 4 residues early in the read; its end comes from the germline J gene. V and J are TRBV13-3 and TRBJ2-2; 8 nucleotides align to TRBD1. The trim removed 5 bases at V and 6 bases at J, leaving 0 bases unmatched. Germline-derived CDR1 and CDR2 are NNHDY and SYVADS. The CDR3 length is 12 residues. The CDR3 loop is CASRDRAGQLYF. The sequenced CDR3 bases are TGTGCCAGCAGGGACAGGGCCGGG.

In this sample, this clone turned up a few times. The genes are named according to mouse. The CDR3 end is not reached by the read, which stops 3 residues before it; the germline J gene fills it in. This chain connects TRBV14 to TRBJ1-6; D perhaps matches TRBD1 (5 bases). TRBJ1-6 is designated an ORF whose function remains uncertain. The V end was cut by 5 bases, the J end by 0 bases, with 9 bases between. There are 15 residues in the CDR3. CDR1 is SGHDT and CDR2 is FRDEAV in the germline V gene. The CDR3 region is CASSLDSSYNSPLYF. CDR3 bases read: TGTGCCAGCAGCCTTGACAGTTCCTATAATTCGCCC.

This clone was observed a few times. Gene names follow the mouse nomenclature. The same CDR3 arises from other DNA sequences in this sample as well. The CDR3 bases that were read are TGTGCCAGCAGTATAAGGGGGGCGAAAGAC. It codes for CASSIRGAKD. The CDR3 reads in full as CASSIRGAKDTQYF. The V gene is TRBV19, the J gene TRBJ2-5, with a tentative D call TRBD2 (7 bases). Read sequence stops 4 residues before the CDR3 end, and the germline J gene provides the missing end. Germline V gene lookup returns CDR1 FNHDT and CDR2 SITEND (reference sequence). This CDR3 contains 14 residues. The full variable domain, completed using reference TRBV19 and TRBJ2-5, is GGIITQTPKFLIGQEGQKLTLKCQQNFNHDTMYWYRQDSGKGLRLIYYSITENDLQKGDLSEGYDASREKKSSFSLTVTSAQKNEMAVFLCASSIRGAKDTQYFGPGTRLLVL.

This clone showed up just a few times. Any gene name here is a mouse gene name. The CDR3 end is not reached by the read, which stops 4 residues before it; the germline J gene fills it in. The chain recombines TRBV13-1 with TRBJ1-1; a weak D match, TRBD1 (6 bases). V was clipped by 5 bases and J by 0 bases, with 8 bases between them. Germline loops: CDR1 NSHNY, CDR2 SYGAGN. The CDR3 is 13 amino acids. The CDR3 bases that were read are TGTGCCAGCAGCACAGGGCCAAACACA. Amino acids: CASSTGPNT. The entire CDR3 is CASSTGPNTEVFF.

This clone was counted only a few times. These gene names are mouse names. With the read ending 4 residues before the CDR3 end, the germline J gene is used to fill in that end. The genes are TRBV13-2 and TRBJ1-2, with 8 positions matching TRBD1. Germline V gene data show CDR1 as NNHNN and CDR2 as SYGAGS (reference sequence). J gave up 1 base and V 1 base, and 3 bases lay outside the gene matches. This CDR3 is 15 amino acids long. The DNA read from the CDR3 is TGTGCCAGCGGTGATTACGGACAGGGAAACTCC. Protein sequence: CASGDYGQGNS. The CDR3 in its entirety is CASGDYGQGNSDYTF.

This clone was picked up a small number of times. The gene names given are mouse names. This CDR3 is also generated by other DNA sequences in the sample. The chain's CDR3 is CASSSRLGVQDTQYF. The CDR3 DNA, read in part, is TGTGCCAGCAGCTCCCGACTGGGGGTACAAGAC. V gene TRBV5 combines with J gene TRBJ2-5; TRBD2 aligns across 9 bases. The DNA ends 4 residues before the CDR3 does, and the rest of the CDR3 is filled in from the germline J gene. This CDR3 comprises 15 residues. The V gene end was trimmed by 5 bases and the J gene end by 3 bases; junction bases not matched to a gene: 6. From germline, CDR1 is LGHNA and CDR2 YNLKQL (reference sequence).

This clone was recorded a few times. Gene names denote mouse genes. The read terminates 4 residues before the CDR3 end, so the remaining end is supplied by the germline J gene. The V call is TRBV13-1, the J call TRBJ2-1, with 10 bases identical to TRBD1. Per germline, CDR1 NSHNY and CDR2 SYGAGN. V shed 3 bases, J shed 6 bases, and the junction held 0 bases outside the gene matches. The CDR3 contains 13 residues. Incomplete CDR3 DNA: TGTGCCAGCAGTGGACAGGGGGCTGCT. It is translated as CASSGQGAA. The full CDR3 is CASSGQGAAEQFF.

This clone was observed a handful of times. Any gene name here is a mouse gene name. From the germline J gene comes the end of the CDR3, since the read stops 4 residues before it. The gene calls are TRBV14 and TRBJ2-5, with a possible D match to TRBD1 (6 bases). CDR1 is SGHDT and CDR2 is FRDEAV in the germline V gene. The CDR3 covers 15 residues. V shed 0 bases and J shed 1 base, with 9 bases lying between them. The CDR3 bases that were read are TGTGCCAGCAGTTTCTACAGGACAGACCAAGAC. Translated: CASSFYRTDQD. The entire CDR3 sequence reads CASSFYRTDQDTQYF.

To note about this clone: Mouse gene names and germline throughout. The read ends 4 residues shy of where the CDR3 ends; the end is completed using the germline J gene. The chain employs TRBV5 and TRBJ2-1; the D is unclear. The V and J ends lost 1 base and 5 bases respectively, with 6 bases between them. Germline loops: CDR1 LGHNA, CDR2 YNLKQL (reference sequence). The CDR3 consists of 13 residues. Incomplete CDR3 DNA: TGTGCCAGCAGCCAAGGACACCATGCT. Its translation is CASSQGHHA. The CDR3, in full, reads CASSQGHHAEQFF.

A remark on this clone: Gene names and germline match the mouse. The CDR3 end lies 3 residues beyond the end of the read and is filled in from the germline J gene. Other DNA sequences of this sample code for an identical CDR3. The J gene is TRBJ1-6, the V gene TRBV19; maybe TRBD1 (6 bases). TRBJ1-6 is filed as an ORF, its function uncertain. The CDR3 spans 12 residues. Germline loops: CDR1 FNHDT, CDR2 SITEND (reference sequence). V was cut by 5 bases and J by 6 bases, with 6 bases left in between. CDR3 amino acids: CASRQGNSPLYF. CDR3 DNA (partial): TGTGCCAGCAGACAGGGTAATTCGCCC.

About this clone itself: Gene names are mouse gene names. The CDR3 end falls 4 residues outside the read, so it is completed with the germline J gene. The chain has TRBV19 and TRBJ2-2; TRBD1 aligns across 10 bases. The CDR3 is 14 amino acids. J lost 4 bases, V lost 10 bases, and 7 bases had no gene match. CDR1 FNHDT and CDR2 SITEND come from the germline V gene (reference sequence). The CDR3 DNA, read in part, is TGTGCCCTCCGGGACAGGGGAGGCACCGGG. Amino acids: CALRDRGGTG. The full-length CDR3 reads as CALRDRGGTGQLYF.

Ten or more counts support this clone. Gene names and germline refer to mouse. The sequenced CDR3 bases are TGTGCCAGCAGTTTAGGGGCCGGG. The encoded protein is CASSLGAG. The full CDR3 protein reads CASSLGAGQLYF. This chain uses TRBV14 with TRBJ2-2; possibly TRBD1 for D (5 bases). The read terminates 4 residues before the CDR3 end, so the remaining end is supplied by the germline J gene. Between the trimmed V and J ends, which lost 2 bases and 6 bases, there was a span of 5 bases. The CDR3 length is 12 residues. Germline V gene sequence: CDR1 SGHDT, CDR2 FRDEAV.

For this clone: The gene names given are mouse names. Read data end 4 residues before the CDR3 end; the end is taken from the germline J gene. This CDR3 is also generated by other DNA sequences in the sample. The chain recombines TRBV19 with TRBJ2-1; 11 bases map to TRBD2. This CDR3 is 15 amino acids long. Germline trimming cut 6 bases from V and 4 bases from J; bases unmatched to any gene: 6. The germline gives CDR1 FNHDT, CDR2 SITEND (reference sequence). The sequenced part of the CDR3 DNA is TGTGCCAGCACCCCGACTGGGGGGGGATATGCT. It specifies CASTPTGGGYA. The whole CDR3 sequence is CASTPTGGGYAEQFF.